A selection of T cell receptor beta chains follows, all from one sample in a study of blood T cell repertoires in COVID-19. The assay was immunoSEQ multiplex PCR, and TCRdb's table has in-frame clones only and misses some. There are more than 300,000 clones in the sample; about 91% occur only once, and 1.5% to 2% lies in the top ten. Sequenced: peripheral blood. The receptor set was obtained from a woman under 40 with COVID-19, enrolled during active disease. Both conserved end residues are part of each CDR3. D genes are given only for firm matches. Clone size is given for some rows only: seen once, a few or many times, or a class if the clone is expanded.

few	TRBD1	TRBV7-2	TRBJ1-5	TGTGCCAGCAGCAACAAACAGGGGGCTAGCAATCAGCCCCAGCATTTT	CASSNKQGASNQPQHF
NA	NA	TRBV4-3	TRBJ1-1	TGCGCCAGCAGCCAAGTTAGTTCGGACACTGAAGCTTTCTTT	CASSQVSSDTEAFF
NA	TRBD1	TRBV28	TRBJ1-1	TGTGCCAGCAGTACCCCGGGACAGGGGCACCTGAACACTGAAGCTTTCTTT	CASSTPGQGHLNTEAFF
NA	NA	TRBV7-3	TRBJ1-6	TGTGCCAGCAGCCCTGGGCAGACGGCTAATTCACCCCTCCACTTT	CASSPGQTANSPLHF
NA	NA	TRBV19	TRBJ1-3	TGTGCCAGTAGCGGGGGGATCCTAAGTGGAAACACCATATATTTT	CASSGGILSGNTIYF
once	NA	TRBV19	TRBJ2-7	TGTGCCAGTAGTATATCAGACGAGCAGTACTTC	CASSISDEQYF
NA	TRBD1	TRBV6-2/TRBV6-3	TRBJ1-1	TGTGCCAGCAGTGCCCGGGACAGGGGCCTTTCGAACACTGAAGCTTTCTTT	CASSARDRGLSNTEAFF
NA	NA	TRBV6-1	TRBJ2-3	TGTGCCAGCAGTGAAACTGGTTATGCAGATACGCAGTATTTT	CASSETGYADTQYF
few	TRBD1	TRBV11-3	TRBJ2-7	TGTGCCAGCAGCCTCGGGACAGGGGGCTACGAGCAGTACTTC	CASSLGTGGYEQYF
NA	NA	TRBV21-1	TRBJ2-7	TGTGCCAGCAGCAAAGCGCCGAGACAGCAATGCTCCTACGAGCAGTACTTC	CASSKAPRQQCSYEQYF
NA	NA	TRBV5-3	TRBJ1-3	TGTGCCAGAAGGGGCAGCTCTGGAAACACCATATATTTT	CARRGSSGNTIYF
NA	NA	TRBV7-2	TRBJ1-2	TGTGCCAGCAGCCAATTTGGGAGTAACTATGGCTACACCTTC	CASSQFGSNYGYTF
NA	NA	TRBV4-1	TRBJ2-1	TGCGCCAGCAGCCAAGAACTAGATGCCTACAATGAGCAGTTCTTC	CASSQELDAYNEQFF